The 23 T cell receptor beta chains below come from one sample, sequenced in a study of Ad26.COV2.S vaccination and SARS-CoV-2 variants (dated by TCRdb to about 2021). Library preparation employed the immunoSEQ multiplex PCR assay. Held by TCRdb, this immuneACCESS table contains in-frame sequences only and omits some clones. Under half of the omission traces to an unresolved V gene where checked; the cause of the rest is unknown. The sample table records about 420,000 clones; roughly 90% of these occur just once. The ten largest clones take up around 3.6% of the sample. The sample's treatment or condition, from its label and the paper: around 19 received Ad26.COV2.S at low or high dose, single or two shots; several received placebo; per-sample allocation not given. For vaccine and placebo recipients, the sequenced repertoires came from samples collected on day 63 after the first injection. The source was peripheral blood, collected in a trial of Ad26.COV2.S vaccine versus placebo. The receptors derive from a person between 18 and 60 years old who received the Ad26.COV2.S COVID-19 vaccine or a placebo.

This chain connects TRBV4-3 to TRBJ1-1; perhaps TRBD1 as D (6 bases). Trimming shortened V by 0 bases and J by 8 bases, and 13 bases separated the two germline ends. Germline lookup yields CDR1 LGHNA and CDR2 YSLEER. CDR3 length: 14 amino acids. CDR3 protein: CASSQDLRQGEAFF. The CDR3 region has the DNA TGCGCCAGCAGCCAAGATCTAAGGCAGGGGGAAGCTTTCTTT.

The V call is TRBV7-2, the J call TRBJ1-1; D might be TRBD1 (5 bases). The CDR3 totals 12 residues. The germline V and J ends were trimmed by 6 bases and 1 base, with 6 bases remaining between them. The germline V gene has CDR1 SGHTA and CDR2 FQGNSA. In DNA, the CDR3 is TGTGCCAGCAGAACAGGGAACACTGAAGCTTTCTTT. It yields the protein CASRTGNTEAFF.

This chain links TRBV10-3 with TRBJ2-2, with 10 bases lining up with TRBD1. Germline trimming cut 6 bases from V and 7 bases from J; bases unmatched to any gene: 5. CDR1 ENHRY and CDR2 SYGVKD come from the germline V gene. The CDR3 is 14 amino acids. The CDR3 loop reads CAIRGDRGIGELFF. CDR3 nucleotides: TGTGCCATCAGAGGGGACAGGGGTATCGGGGAGCTGTTTTTT.

This clone was observed once. The V and J genes are TRBV6-2 or TRBV6-3 and TRBJ1-1; no firm D call. The germline V gene encodes CDR1 MNHEY and CDR2 SVGEGT. V was cut by 2 bases and J by 7 bases, with 11 bases left in between. CDR3 length: 13 residues. The CDR3 protein is CASSYLPSIEAFF. CDR3 DNA: TGTGCCAGCAGTTACCTCCCATCTATTGAAGCTTTCTTT.

V and J are TRBV19 and TRBJ1-1; a weak D match, TRBD1 (6 bases). The CDR3 is made up of 13 amino acids. CDR1 is LNHDA and CDR2 is SQIVND in the germline V gene (reference sequence). Trimming removed 9 bases from V and 5 bases from J, with 16 bases in between. The CDR3 sequence: CASGAWGRTEAFF. The CDR3, as DNA: TGTGCCAGCGGGGCGTGGGGGCGGACTGAAGCTTTCTTT.

The gene calls are TRBV6-5 and TRBJ1-5; D is possibly TRBD1 (5 bases). In germline, CDR1 is MNHEY, CDR2 SVGAGI. V was pared by 7 bases and J by 2 bases, with 9 bases between. The CDR3 has 13 amino acids. The DNA for the CDR3 is TGTGCCAGCACCTGGGGGGGCAATCAGCCCCAGCATTTT. This translates into CASTWGGNQPQHF.

The chain combines TRBV5-4 with TRBJ2-7; 8 bases are shared with TRBD1. This CDR3 contains 13 residues. V was pared by 4 bases and J by 7 bases, with 7 bases of the junction left unmatched. Germline V gene sequence: CDR1 SGHNT, CDR2 YYREEE (reference sequence). This CDR3 is CASSGRGRREQYF. The CDR3 nucleotides are TGTGCCAGCAGCGGCAGGGGGCGGAGAGAGCAGTACTTC.

The gene calls are TRBV28 and TRBJ2-7, with unresolved D. Trimming cost V 5 bases and J 6 bases, with 5 bases left between them. The germline V gene has CDR1 MDHEN and CDR2 SYDVKM. The length of the CDR3 is 10 residues. The CDR3 region is CASSLREQYF. For the CDR3, the DNA is TGTGCCAGCAGTCTTCGCGAGCAGTACTTC.

The V gene is TRBV19, the J gene TRBJ2-5; the match to TRBD2 covers 8 bases. Germline V gives CDR1 LNHDA, CDR2 SQIVND (reference sequence). This CDR3 comprises 16 residues. The V segment lost 3 bases and the J segment 5 bases; nucleotides outside the gene matches: 11. The CDR3 nucleotides read TGTGCCAGTAGTATCTCAGCGGGGGTGGTAATGGAGACCCAGTACTTC. Protein product: CASSISAGVVMETQYF.

The chain is built from TRBV12-3 or TRBV12-4 and TRBJ1-2; 7 bases match TRBD1. Trimming at V came to 10 bases and at J to 8 bases, leaving 13 bases not matched to a gene. There are 13 residues in the CDR3. CDR3 sequence: CATQREDRTGYTF. The CDR3 DNA reads as TGTGCCACCCAACGTGAGGACAGGACGGGCTACACCTTC.

J is TRBJ2-2 and V is TRBV2; 9 positions agree with TRBD1. The ends lost 6 bases at V and 9 bases at J; junction bases unmatched: 11. The CDR3 length is 15 residues. Per germline, CDR1 SNHLY and CDR2 FYNNEI. The CDR3 nucleotides read TGTGCCAGCAGCCCTATGACAGGGGGGATTAGGGAGCTGTTTTTT. Its protein is CASSPMTGGIRELFF.

The chain recombines TRBV6-5 with TRBJ2-3, with TRBD2 matching over 10 bases. CDR1 and CDR2 from the germline V gene are MNHEY and SVGAGI. CDR3 length equals 15 residues. The ends lost 6 bases at V and 4 bases at J; junction bases unmatched: 7. CDR3 DNA sequence: TGTGCCAGCAGCCCGTTAGCGGGGGGCGCAGATACGCAGTATTTT. This codes for CASSPLAGGADTQYF.

The chain is built from TRBV11-2 and TRBJ1-2; no clear D. Trimming stripped 5 bases from V and 2 bases from J, with 9 bases between. The CDR3 totals 13 residues. Germline lookup yields CDR1 SGHAT and CDR2 FQNNGV. CDR3 region: CASSPAANYGYTF. For the CDR3, the DNA is TGTGCCAGCAGCCCTGCCGCCAACTATGGCTACACCTTC.

The CDR3 bases are TGTGCCAGCAGCTTATCTCGTACCTACGAGCAGTACTTC. It encodes CASSLSRTYEQYF. The gene calls are TRBV13 and TRBJ2-7; D not certain. The CDR3 length is 13 residues. V shed 2 bases and J shed 2 bases, with 7 bases lying between them. Germline-derived CDR1 and CDR2 are PRHDT and FYEKMQ (reference sequence). Using reference TRBV13 and TRBJ2-7 for the parts outside the CDR3, the full variable domain is AAGVIQSPRHLIKEKRETATLKCYPIPRHDTVYWYQQGPGQDPQFLISFYEKMQSDKGSIPDRFSAQQFSDYHSELNMSSLELGDSALYFCASSLSRTYEQYFGPGTRLTVT.

CDR3 DNA sequence: TGTGCCAGTAGGCCCCGGACTAGCCTCCTCGCCACAGATACGCAGTATTTT. It yields the protein CASRPRTSLLATDTQYF. This sequence joins TRBV19 and TRBJ2-3; 8 bases line up with TRBD2. Germline V gene sequence: CDR1 LNHDA, CDR2 SQIVND (reference sequence). J lost 2 bases, V lost 6 bases, and 13 bases had no gene match. The CDR3 spans 17 residues.

The chain has TRBV6-2 or TRBV6-3 and TRBJ2-7; D gene ambiguous. CDR1 is MNHEY and CDR2 is SVGEGT in the germline V gene. Deletions cut 0 bases from V and 6 bases from J, with 9 bases between. The length of the CDR3 is 13 residues. The DNA of the CDR3 is TGTGCCAGCAGTTACTCGGCACTCTTCGAGCAGTACTTC. Translated: CASSYSALFEQYF.

The chain employs TRBV28 and TRBJ1-2; D is undetermined. With 1 base removed from V and 9 bases from J, the gap between germline ends came to 9 bases. This CDR3 has 12 amino acids. Per the germline V gene, CDR1 is MDHEN and CDR2 is SYDVKM. CDR3 DNA sequence: TGTGCCAGCAGTTTATATAGGGTCAGCTACACCTTC. The encoded protein is CASSLYRVSYTF.

The V call is TRBV6-2 or TRBV6-3, the J call TRBJ2-1; D gene ambiguous. V was pared by 1 base and J by 5 bases, with 6 bases between. CDR3 length: 13 residues. Germline lookup yields CDR1 MNHEY and CDR2 SVGEGT. CDR3 protein: CASSYFKNNEQFF. CDR3 sequence (DNA): TGTGCCAGCAGTTACTTTAAAAACAATGAGCAGTTCTTC.

The V gene is TRBV5-6, the J gene TRBJ1-3; D gene unclear. This CDR3 is 12 amino acids long. The V end lost 5 bases, the J end lost 4 bases, and 7 bases lay between the germline ends. Germline V gives CDR1 SGHDT, CDR2 YYEEEE. In nucleotides, the CDR3 is TGTGCCAGCAGTCTATTCGGAAACACCATATATTTT. Its translation is CASSLFGNTIYF.

This chain joins TRBV6-2 or TRBV6-3 and TRBJ2-1; no clear D. Germline V CDR1 and CDR2: MNHEY, SVGEGT. V was cut by 4 bases and J by 2 bases, with 12 bases left in between. The CDR3 has 15 residues. This chain's CDR3 is CASSSQNQAYNEQFF. The CDR3 region has the DNA TGTGCCAGCAGTTCACAGAACCAGGCCTACAATGAGCAGTTCTTC.

This chain links TRBV4-3 with TRBJ2-1; D gene unclear. The V end was cut by 0 bases, the J end by 0 bases, with 6 bases between. CDR1 and CDR2 (germline): LGHNA, YSLEER. CDR3 length: 15 residues. The CDR3 DNA is TGCGCCAGCAGCCAAGATTGGATCTCCTACAATGAGCAGTTCTTC. Translation: CASSQDWISYNEQFF.

The chain combines TRBV28 with TRBJ1-2; 8 bases map to TRBD1. Germline assignment: CDR1 MDHEN and CDR2 SYDVKM. Trimming took 4 bases from V and 0 from J; bases not matched to a gene: 7. The CDR3 contains 16 residues. In nucleotides, the CDR3 is TGTGCCAGCAGTTCACCCCAGGGGGCTTCTAACTATGGCTACACCTTC. Its protein product is CASSSPQGASNYGYTF.

The rearrangement joins TRBV28 to TRBJ2-5; 8 bases are a match to TRBD2. With 6 bases clipped from V and 5 bases from J, the junction kept 8 bases outside the gene matches. This CDR3 is 14 amino acids long. Per the germline V gene, CDR1 is MDHEN and CDR2 is SYDVKM. CDR3 region: CASRLAVSVETQYF. CDR3 DNA sequence: TGTGCCAGCAGACTAGCGGTCTCCGTGGAGACCCAGTACTTC.